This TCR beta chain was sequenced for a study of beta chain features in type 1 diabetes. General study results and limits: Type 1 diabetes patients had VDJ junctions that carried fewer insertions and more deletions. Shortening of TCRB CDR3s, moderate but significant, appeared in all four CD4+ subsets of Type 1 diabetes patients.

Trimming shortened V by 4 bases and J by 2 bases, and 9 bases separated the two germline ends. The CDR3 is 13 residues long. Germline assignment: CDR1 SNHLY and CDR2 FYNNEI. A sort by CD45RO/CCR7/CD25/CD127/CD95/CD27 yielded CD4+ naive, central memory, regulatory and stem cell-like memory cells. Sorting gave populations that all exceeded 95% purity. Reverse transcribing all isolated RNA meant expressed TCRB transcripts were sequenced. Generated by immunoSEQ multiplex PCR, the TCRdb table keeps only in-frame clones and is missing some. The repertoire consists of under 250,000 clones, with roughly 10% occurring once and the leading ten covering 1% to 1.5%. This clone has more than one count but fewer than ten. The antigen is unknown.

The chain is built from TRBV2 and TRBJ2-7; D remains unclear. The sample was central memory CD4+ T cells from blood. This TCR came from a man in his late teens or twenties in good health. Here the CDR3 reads CASSVFQTYEQYF. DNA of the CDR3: TGTGCCAGCAGTGTATTCCAGACCTACGAGCAGTACTTC.